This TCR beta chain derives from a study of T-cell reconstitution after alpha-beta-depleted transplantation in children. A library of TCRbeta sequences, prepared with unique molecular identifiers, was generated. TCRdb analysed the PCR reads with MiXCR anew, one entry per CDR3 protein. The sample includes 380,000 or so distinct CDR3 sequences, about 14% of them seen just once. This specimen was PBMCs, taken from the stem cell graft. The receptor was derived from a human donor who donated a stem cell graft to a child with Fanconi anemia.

The CDR3 protein is CASSLGRGAIDTQYF. The CDR3 bases are TGTGCCAGCAGCTTGGGGCGGGGGGCGATAGATACGCAGTATTTT. The gene calls are TRBV5-4 and TRBJ2-3; 8 bases fit TRBD2. The germline V gene encodes CDR1 SGHNT and CDR2 YYREEE (reference sequence). V shed 0 bases and J 5 bases; nucleotides not matched to a gene: 5. This CDR3 region has 15 residues.